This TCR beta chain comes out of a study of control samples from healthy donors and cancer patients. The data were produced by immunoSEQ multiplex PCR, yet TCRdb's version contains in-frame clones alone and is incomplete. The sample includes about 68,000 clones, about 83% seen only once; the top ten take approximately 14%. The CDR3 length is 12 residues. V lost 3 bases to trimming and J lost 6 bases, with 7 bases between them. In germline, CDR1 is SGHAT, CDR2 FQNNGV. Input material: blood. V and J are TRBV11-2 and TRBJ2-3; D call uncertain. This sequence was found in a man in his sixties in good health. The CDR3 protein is CASSFVGDTQYF. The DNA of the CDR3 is TGTGCCAGCAGCTTCGTTGGCGATACGCAGTATTTT.